The entry below gives a single TCR beta chain sequence along with its context. Its antigen is undetermined. TCRdb's table, derived via immunoSEQ multiplex PCR, lists solely in-frame clones and lacks some. The table has roughly 6,800 clones, 28% seen once. These data belong to a study of sequential checkpoint blockade in melanoma. Across the whole study: Randomization was 1:1 between first-line nivolumab→ipilimumab and ipilimumab→nivolumab. About 90 pretreatment tumor DNA samples were TCRβ immunosequenced.

The CDR3 consists of 16 residues. In germline, CDR1 is SGHNT, CDR2 YENEEA. Trimming removed 5 bases at V and 3 bases at J, with 19 bases between. Treatment here: randomized to nivolumab then ipilimumab (arm A) or the reverse (arm B). General study findings and limits: Rising tumor T-cell fraction and clonality meant about 30 times likelier benefit.

The sequences come from tumor tissue (inferred from file names), collected from a patient given nivolumab and ipilimumab in sequence. The receptor's source is a human donor with melanoma. The chain couples TRBV11-3 to TRBJ1-2; tentative D call: TRBD1 (5 bases). For the CDR3, the DNA is TGTGCCAGCAGCCAACAAGCCGGGACCAGAGACTATGGCTACACCTTC. Translated, it gives CASSQQAGTRDYGYTF.